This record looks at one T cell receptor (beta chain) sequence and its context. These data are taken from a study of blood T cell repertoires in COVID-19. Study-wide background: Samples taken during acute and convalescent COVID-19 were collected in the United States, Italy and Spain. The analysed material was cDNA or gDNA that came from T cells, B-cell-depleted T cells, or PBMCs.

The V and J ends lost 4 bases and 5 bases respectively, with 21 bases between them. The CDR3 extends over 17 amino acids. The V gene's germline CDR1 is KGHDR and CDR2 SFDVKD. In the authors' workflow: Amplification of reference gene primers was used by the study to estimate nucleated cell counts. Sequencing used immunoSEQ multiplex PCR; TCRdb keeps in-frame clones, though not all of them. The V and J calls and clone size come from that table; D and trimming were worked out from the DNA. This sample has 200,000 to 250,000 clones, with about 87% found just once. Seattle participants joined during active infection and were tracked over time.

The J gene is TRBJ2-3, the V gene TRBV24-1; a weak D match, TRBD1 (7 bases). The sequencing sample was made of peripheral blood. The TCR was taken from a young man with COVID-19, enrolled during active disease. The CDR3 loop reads CATSESPGGPRVDTQYF. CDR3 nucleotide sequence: TGTGCCACCAGTGAGTCCCCAGGGGGGCCGAGAGTAGATACGCAGTATTTT.